These 14 T cell receptor beta chains share one sample of origin, sequenced in a study of blood T cell repertoires in COVID-19. The repertoire was sequenced with immunoSEQ multiplex PCR; TCRdb's copy has only in-frame clones and lacks some. The sample holds about 240,000 clones, about four fifths seen once. Sequencing was carried out using peripheral blood. The receptors stem from a woman between 18 and 29 years old with acute or convalescent COVID-19.

The J gene is TRBJ2-2, the V gene TRBV4-3, with TRBD2 matching over 10 bases. Germline lookup yields CDR1 LGHNA and CDR2 YSLEER. The V segment lost 4 bases and the J segment 2 bases; nucleotides outside the gene matches: 7. The CDR3 is 17 residues long. The CDR3 spells CASSRGLADSNTGELFF. The CDR3 DNA reads as TGCGCCAGCAGCCGCGGACTAGCGGATTCTAACACCGGGGAGCTGTTTTTT.

The chain employs TRBV11-2 and TRBJ1-1, with 8 bases lining up with TRBD1. Trimming removed 5 bases from V and 4 bases from J; junction bases left unmatched: 6. This CDR3 is 14 amino acids long. Per germline, CDR1 SGHAT and CDR2 FQNNGV. The CDR3 loop reads CASSERTGRTEAFF. CDR3 in DNA: TGTGCCAGCAGCGAACGGACAGGGCGCACTGAAGCTTTCTTT.

The chain employs TRBV7-2 and TRBJ2-7, with a weak D call TRBD2 (6 bases). CDR3 length: 14 amino acids. Trimming removed 5 bases from V and 2 bases from J, with 13 bases in between. CDR1 SGHTA and CDR2 FQGNSA come from the germline V gene. The CDR3 loop is CASSAGTGAYEQYF. The CDR3 nucleotides read TGTGCCAGCAGCGCCGGGACGGGGGCCTACGAGCAGTACTTC.

This clone was found once. The chain recombines TRBV10-3 with TRBJ2-1; TRBD1 matches 10 bases. Trimming removed 0 bases from V and 4 bases from J; junction bases left unmatched: 3. The CDR3 is 16 residues long. Germline V gene data show CDR1 as ENHRY and CDR2 as SYGVKD. CDR3 DNA sequence: TGTGCCATCAGTGAGTCGGGGACAGGGGAATACAATGAGCAGTTCTTC. Translation gives CAISESGTGEYNEQFF.

The chain employs TRBV7-2 and TRBJ2-2, with D uncertain. The CDR3 sequence is 11 residues long. The V end lost 2 bases, the J end lost 7 bases, and 2 bases lay between the germline ends. Germline lookup yields CDR1 SGHTA and CDR2 FQGNSA. In nucleotides, the CDR3 is TGTGCCAGCAGCTTATACGGGGAGCTGTTTTTT. Translation gives CASSLYGELFF.

The chain couples TRBV24-1 to TRBJ1-2, with no clear D. CDR1 and CDR2 from the germline V gene are KGHDR and SFDVKD. The ends were cut back, 3 bases at V and 7 bases at J, with 11 bases in the middle. The CDR3 contains 13 residues. CDR3 DNA: TGTGCCACCAGTGATCGCCAGTCAGGTGGCTACACCTTC. Residues: CATSDRQSGGYTF.

The chain joins TRBV15 to TRBJ2-1; the D gene is possibly TRBD1 (5 bases). Germline V gene sequence: CDR1 LNHNV, CDR2 YYDKDF (reference sequence). Trimming stripped 0 bases from V and 6 bases from J, with 15 bases between. This CDR3 has 16 amino acids. This CDR3 reads CATSRDVGSTANEQFF. CDR3 bases: TGTGCCACCAGCAGAGATGTAGGGTCGACAGCCAATGAGCAGTTCTTC.

This clone has just one count. The J gene is TRBJ2-2, the V gene TRBV5-1, with D tentatively TRBD1 (6 bases). The CDR3 is made up of 14 amino acids. Germline CDR1 reads SGHRS; CDR2 reads YFSETQ. Trimming took 4 bases from V and 4 from J, leaving 11 bases between them. In DNA, the CDR3 is TGCGCCAGCAGCCAACAACAGGGCACCGGGGAGCTGTTTTTT. Translation: CASSQQQGTGELFF.

CDR3 sequence reads: CASSLDRIQETQYF. DNA of the CDR3: TGCGCCAGCAGCTTGGACAGAATCCAAGAGACCCAGTACTTC. The chain links TRBV5-1 to TRBJ2-5; D is unresolved. The CDR3 contains 14 residues. Per the germline V gene, CDR1 is SGHRS and CDR2 is YFSETQ. Trimming removed 0 bases at V and 1 base at J, with 7 bases between.

This chain links TRBV24-1 with TRBJ2-7; perhaps TRBD2 as D (6 bases). In germline, CDR1 is KGHDR, CDR2 SFDVKD. V was trimmed by 12 bases and J by 2 bases, leaving 16 bases between them. This CDR3 is 13 amino acids long. This chain's CDR3 is CAPTTGTPYEQYF. The CDR3 bases are TGTGCCCCGACGACCGGGACTCCCTACGAGCAGTACTTC.

CDR3 DNA: TGCGCCAGCAGCTACCAACCGGGACAGGGCGAAGAGACCCAGTACTTC. Residues: CASSYQPGQGEETQYF. The V gene is TRBV5-1, the J gene TRBJ2-5; 9 nucleotides align to TRBD1. Germline values: CDR1 SGHRS, CDR2 YFSETQ. Trimming at V came to 3 bases and at J to 3 bases, leaving 9 bases not matched to a gene. The CDR3 is made up of 16 amino acids. The full variable domain, in which reference TRBV5-1 and TRBJ2-5 provide the parts outside the CDR3, is KAGVTQTPRYLIKTRGQQVTLSCSPISGHRSVSWYQQTPGQGLQFLFEYFSETQRNKGNFPGRFSGRQFSNSRSEMNVSTLELGDSALYLCASSYQPGQGEETQYFGPGTRLLVL.

The chain joins TRBV6-5 to TRBJ2-7, with 10 bases identical to TRBD2. J lost 3 bases, V lost 0 bases, and 5 bases had no gene match. From germline, CDR1 is MNHEY and CDR2 SVGAGI. CDR3 length: 16 amino acids. CDR3 loop: CASSYSRAGGRYEQYF. Here the CDR3 DNA reads TGTGCCAGCAGTTACTCCAGAGCGGGAGGGCGCTACGAGCAGTACTTC.

The V call is TRBV11-3, the J call TRBJ2-1; 8 bases agree with TRBD2. The CDR3 is 15 amino acids. CDR1 SGHNT and CDR2 YENEEA come from the germline V gene. The J segment lost 7 bases and the V segment lost 4 bases, leaving 9 bases of the junction unmatched. This CDR3 reads CASSSLGLGRNEQFF. The CDR3 DNA sequence: TGTGCCAGCAGCTCACTGGGACTAGGAAGGAATGAGCAGTTCTTC.

This clone was picked up one time. CDR3 protein: CASSLVGGRVAFF. The DNA of the CDR3 is TGTGCCAGCAGCTTAGTCGGGGGGCGCGTGGCTTTCTTT. The genes are TRBV13 and TRBJ1-1; D is perhaps TRBD1 (6 bases). Trimming pared 1 base from V and 11 bases from J, leaving 14 bases between. Per the germline V gene, CDR1 is PRHDT and CDR2 is FYEKMQ (reference sequence). The CDR3 contains 13 residues.